A selection of T cell receptor beta chains follows, all from one sample in a study of cytomegalovirus exposure and HLA in healthy donors. The table came from immunoSEQ multiplex PCR; TCRdb's copy has only in-frame clones and leaves some out. The table lists 80,000 to 95,000 clones, about 74% of them singletons, with roughly 16% in the top ten. The sequenced sample was PBMCs. These TCRs come from a woman aged 50 to 60 in good health and CMV-seropositive. The CDR3 runs from the conserved cysteine through the conserved F or W. The D gene is left open where the match is weak. Where a row states a size, it is once, few, many or the class of an expanded clone; other rows omit it.

d_gene: TRBD2
j_gene: TRBJ2-1
abundance: .
v_gene: TRBV5-4
CDR3nt: TGTGCCAGCAGCCTGCTGGCGGGAGCAGAGAATGAGCAGTTCTTC
CDR3aa: CASSLLAGAENEQFF

d_gene: .
j_gene: TRBJ1-4
abundance: .
v_gene: TRBV7-2
CDR3nt: TGTGCCAGCAGCTGGGGGGGAGGATCTGAAAAACTGTTTTTT
CDR3aa: CASSWGGGSEKLFF

d_gene: TRBD1
j_gene: TRBJ1-5
abundance: .
v_gene: TRBV2
CDR3nt: TGTGCCAGCAGTGAAGGGACAGGGTCATATCAGCCCCAGCATTTT
CDR3aa: CASSEGTGSYQPQHF

d_gene: TRBD1
j_gene: TRBJ2-2
abundance: .
v_gene: TRBV7-3
CDR3nt: TGTGCCAGCAGCTCGACAGGGGGGGACACCGGGGAGCTGTTTTTT
CDR3aa: CASSSTGGDTGELFF

d_gene: TRBD1
j_gene: TRBJ1-2
abundance: .
v_gene: TRBV28
CDR3nt: TGTGCCAGCAGTTCAGTTCCATGGGACAGGGGGGAATATGGCTACACCTTC
CDR3aa: CASSSVPWDRGEYGYTF

d_gene: TRBD1
j_gene: TRBJ1-2
abundance: .
v_gene: TRBV11-2
CDR3nt: TGTGCCAGCAGCTTCGGAGGGGACAGCTTCTATGGCTACACCTTC
CDR3aa: CASSFGGDSFYGYTF

d_gene: TRBD2
j_gene: TRBJ2-1
abundance: few
v_gene: TRBV7-2
CDR3nt: TGTGCCAGCAGTCAACCAGGACTAGCCGGTCTCAATGAGCAGTTCTTC
CDR3aa: CASSQPGLAGLNEQFF

d_gene: .
j_gene: TRBJ2-5
abundance: few
v_gene: TRBV6-1
CDR3nt: TGTGCCAGCGCCGGACAGACCGAAGAGACCCAGTACTTC
CDR3aa: CASAGQTEETQYF

d_gene: TRBD1
j_gene: TRBJ1-4
abundance: .
v_gene: TRBV5-1
CDR3nt: TGCGCCAGCAGGACGAACCAGGGGGAGACTAATGAAAAACTGTTTTTT
CDR3aa: CASRTNQGETNEKLFF

d_gene: .
j_gene: TRBJ2-3
abundance: .
v_gene: TRBV7-9
CDR3nt: TGTGCCAGCAGCTTAGCGTCGGCAGCGAAGGATACGCAGTATTTT
CDR3aa: CASSLASAAKDTQYF

d_gene: .
j_gene: TRBJ1-1
abundance: .
v_gene: TRBV7-8
CDR3nt: TGTGCCAGCAGCTTAGACACCTTGAACACTGAAGCTTTCTTT
CDR3aa: CASSLDTLNTEAFF

d_gene: TRBD1
j_gene: TRBJ2-5
abundance: .
v_gene: TRBV9
CDR3nt: TGTGCCAGCAGCGTAGCAGGACAGGGGAAAGAGACCCAGTACTTC
CDR3aa: CASSVAGQGKETQYF

d_gene: TRBD1
j_gene: TRBJ2-6
abundance: .
v_gene: TRBV27
CDR3nt: TGTGCCAGCAGGCCAGGGGGCTGGGACTCTGCCGGGGCCAACGTCCTGACTTTC
CDR3aa: CASRPGGWDSAGANVLTF

d_gene: .
j_gene: TRBJ2-2
abundance: .
v_gene: TRBV6-1
CDR3nt: TGTGCCAGCAGTGAAAGGCGGGACCACACCGGGGAGCTGTTTTTT
CDR3aa: CASSERRDHTGELFF

d_gene: .
j_gene: TRBJ2-7
abundance: few
v_gene: TRBV18
CDR3nt: TGTGCCAGCTCACCTAACGGGTACGAGCAGTACTTC
CDR3aa: CASSPNGYEQYF

d_gene: TRBD1
j_gene: TRBJ1-6
abundance: .
v_gene: TRBV9
CDR3nt: TGTGCCAGCAGCGCGACCCGGGACAGGAATTCACCCCTCCACTTT
CDR3aa: CASSATRDRNSPLHF

d_gene: TRBD1
j_gene: TRBJ1-5
abundance: .
v_gene: TRBV19
CDR3nt: TGTGCCAGTAGTGGGACAAACAGGGGACAGCCCCAGCATTTT
CDR3aa: CASSGTNRGQPQHF

d_gene: TRBD1
j_gene: TRBJ2-1
abundance: .
v_gene: TRBV27
CDR3nt: TGTGCCAGCAGTTGGGGACAGGCCATATACAATGAGCAGTTCTTC
CDR3aa: CASSWGQAIYNEQFF

d_gene: .
j_gene: TRBJ2-7
abundance: few
v_gene: TRBV7-8
CDR3nt: TGTGCCAGCACCCCTGGACACTACTACGAGCAGTACTTC
CDR3aa: CASTPGHYYEQYF